The clone carrying this T cell receptor (beta chain) has just a few counts. The sample originates from a study of OX40 agonist ivuxolimab in advanced cancers. Generated by immunoSEQ multiplex PCR, the TCRdb table keeps only in-frame clones and is missing some. The sample consists of approximately 60,000 clones, 75% to 85% of them appearing once. V was cut by 7 bases and J by 8 bases, with 17 bases left in between. The CDR3 sequence is 13 residues long. Germline CDR1 and CDR2: MNHEY and SVGAGI. The rearrangement links TRBV6-5 to TRBJ1-2; perhaps TRBD1 as D (6 bases). This sequence originates from an adult with an advanced solid tumor such as melanoma, head and neck, liver or kidney cancer. Here the sequenced sample was CD4+ or CD8+ T cells sorted from blood, taken in a trial of the OX40 agonist ivuxolimab. In DNA, the CDR3 is TGTGCCAGCACCCGTAGGGGGGGATGGGGCTACACCTTC. It is translated as CASTRRGGWGYTF.